This T cell receptor beta chain originates from a study of blood T cell repertoires in COVID-19. At the level of the study: Samples representing acute and convalescent COVID-19 were sourced from the United States, Italy and Spain.

Data came from immunoSEQ multiplex PCR; TCRdb stores just in-frame clones and leaves some out. The sample lists about 49,000 clones; about 76% were seen once. This CDR3 comprises 16 residues. V was pared by 1 base and J by 0 bases, with 3 bases of the junction left unmatched. From germline, CDR1 is LNHDA and CDR2 SQIVND (reference sequence). This chain links TRBV19 with TRBJ2-7; 10 bases align to TRBD2. Sample: peripheral blood. This receptor was identified in a woman older than 75 with COVID-19, enrolled during active disease. CDR3 amino acids: CASSIAASGSSYEQYF. The CDR3 DNA sequence: TGTGCCAGTAGTATAGCCGCTAGCGGGAGCTCCTACGAGCAGTACTTC.